This T cell receptor beta chain was sequenced in a study of radiation and T cells in renal cell carcinoma. This clone was counted only a few times. TCRdb keeps only in-frame clones here, not all; method: immunoSEQ multiplex PCR. The table includes 25,000 to 40,000 clones, 81% detected once. The time point here: blood 4 weeks post-SBRT, at nephrectomy. The treatment: 15 Gy SBRT to primary tumor, nephrectomy 4 weeks later. The patient's renal cell carcinoma had clear cell pathology. The sample here was blood, taken from a patient whose treatment included radiotherapy and nephrectomy. The receptor's source is a man in his 60s with renal cell carcinoma.

This CDR3 is CASGLKTGDTQYF. CDR3 in DNA: TGTGCTAGTGGTTTGAAAACTGGAGATACGCAGTATTTT. J is TRBJ2-3 and V is TRBV12-5, with unresolved D. The germline CDR1 and CDR2 sequences are LGHNT and FRNRAP. V lost 2 bases to trimming and J lost 5 bases, with 8 bases between them. CDR3 length equals 13 residues.